Following are 29 T cell receptor beta chains from one sample sequenced in a study of cytomegalovirus exposure and HLA in healthy donors. This PCR relied on a set of 60 Vbeta primers and 13 Jbeta primers. Using immunoSEQ multiplex PCR, the repertoire was profiled, and TCRdb retains in-frame clones only, with some absent. The sample records around 180,000 clones, almost 85% being singletons. Material for sequencing was PBMCs. The source of these receptors is a woman in her forties or fifties in good health and CMV-seronegative.

V and J are TRBV15 and TRBJ2-5, with D tentatively TRBD2 (5 bases). CDR1 and CDR2 (germline): LNHNV, YYDKDF (reference sequence). CDR3 size: 16 residues. V gave up 1 base and J gave up 4 bases, with 16 bases separating them. This CDR3 is CATSRASASGRETQYF. CDR3 bases: TGTGCCACCAGCAGAGCCTCTGCATCGGGGAGAGAGACCCAGTACTTC.

The J gene is TRBJ1-5, the V gene TRBV28, with D maybe TRBD1 (6 bases). This CDR3 region has 15 residues. Trimming stripped 3 bases from V and 3 bases from J, with 12 bases between. The germline gives CDR1 MDHEN, CDR2 SYDVKM. The CDR3 DNA is TGTGCCAGCAGTTTCGAGGACAGATTCAATCAGCCCCAGCATTTT. Translated: CASSFEDRFNQPQHF.

The V gene is TRBV27, the J gene TRBJ1-6; possibly TRBD1 for D (6 bases). V lost 2 bases, J lost 0 bases, and 14 bases lay in between. Germline CDR1 reads MNHEY; CDR2 reads SMNVEV (reference sequence). This CDR3 is 18 amino acids long. CDR3 loop: CASSLTGPLSSYNSPLHF. The CDR3 nucleotides are TGTGCCAGCAGTTTAACAGGGCCCCTCAGCTCCTATAATTCACCCCTCCACTTT.

This chain links TRBV6-1 with TRBJ1-6; TRBD1 might be the D (5 bases). The CDR3 runs 15 residues. Germline V gene data show CDR1 as MNHNS and CDR2 as SASEGT. Trimming removed 4 bases at V and 8 bases at J, with 15 bases between. For the CDR3, the DNA is TGTGCCAGCAGTGGGAATACAGGAGCGTATTCACCCCTCCACTTT. Translating gives CASSGNTGAYSPLHF.

The gene calls are TRBV4-2 and TRBJ2-1; 10 positions agree with TRBD2. The germline V gene has CDR1 LGHNA and CDR2 YNFKEQ. This CDR3 contains 15 residues. V dropped 4 bases and J dropped 8; count of bases not matched to a gene: 8. The CDR3 spells CASSREREGLHEQFF. As DNA, the CDR3 is TGTGCCAGCAGCCGAGAGCGGGAGGGCCTCCATGAGCAGTTCTTC.

DNA of the CDR3: TGTGCCAGCTCACCCGTCCCCCGGGACAGGGACGAGCAGTACTTC. It codes for CASSPVPRDRDEQYF. The chain has TRBV18 and TRBJ2-7, with 9 bases matching TRBD1. CDR3 length equals 15 residues. The J segment lost 5 bases and the V segment lost 3 bases, leaving 8 bases of the junction unmatched. Germline lookup yields CDR1 KGHSH and CDR2 LQKENI.

The chain uses TRBV30 and TRBJ1-2; no reliable D call. The germline V gene encodes CDR1 GTSNPN and CDR2 SVGIG (reference sequence). The CDR3 totals 11 residues. V was trimmed by 1 base and J by 5 bases, leaving 5 bases between them. The CDR3 DNA is TGTGCCTGGAGTGGACTATATGGCTACACCTTC. Its protein product is CAWSGLYGYTF.

The chain is built from TRBV27 and TRBJ2-7; 10 nucleotides agree with TRBD2. J gave up 3 bases and V 6 bases, and 2 bases lay outside the gene matches. This CDR3 is 13 amino acids long. Germline V CDR1 and CDR2: MNHEY, SMNVEV (reference sequence). The CDR3 sequence: CASRTSGIYEQYF. CDR3 in DNA: TGTGCCAGCAGAACTAGCGGGATCTACGAGCAGTACTTC.

This sequence joins TRBV30 and TRBJ1-3; no clear D gene. The CDR3 contains 16 residues. Germline V CDR1 and CDR2: GTSNPN, SVGIG (reference sequence). Trimming pared 0 bases from V and 0 bases from J, leaving 12 bases between. The CDR3 sequence: CAWSVSTVYSGNTIYF. The CDR3 DNA reads TGTGCCTGGAGTGTATCCACGGTCTACTCTGGAAACACCATATATTTT.

This chain links TRBV7-9 with TRBJ2-2, with D tentatively TRBD1 (6 bases). Germline V lookup: CDR1 SEHNR, CDR2 FQNEAQ (reference sequence). The CDR3 extends over 17 amino acids. Deletions cut 2 bases from V and 2 bases from J, with 15 bases between. The CDR3 bases are TGTGCCAGCAGCTTAAGCTGGGACATAAGAAACACCGGGGAGCTGTTTTTT. This gives the protein CASSLSWDIRNTGELFF.

This clone appeared a few times. V gene TRBV11-2 combines with J gene TRBJ2-7; 7 nucleotides match TRBD1. Trimming removed 8 bases from V and 2 bases from J; junction bases left unmatched: 9. The CDR3 spans 14 residues. Germline CDR1 is SGHAT and CDR2 is FQNNGV. DNA of the CDR3: TGTGCCAGCGGCCAGGGGGTCACCCCCTACGAGCAGTACTTC. Translated, it gives CASGQGVTPYEQYF.

V usage is TRBV10-3 and J usage is TRBJ1-5, with TRBD1 as a possible D gene (5 bases). Between the trimmed V and J ends, which lost 1 base and 5 bases, there was a span of 12 bases. Looked up from germline, CDR1 is ENHRY and CDR2 is SYGVKD. There are 15 residues in the CDR3. The CDR3: CAISEFGQGYQPQHF. The CDR3 nucleotides are TGTGCCATCAGTGAGTTTGGTCAGGGCTATCAGCCCCAGCATTTT.

The chain uses TRBV5-1 and TRBJ1-2; no clear D. V lost 0 bases to trimming and J lost 7 bases, with 16 bases between them. CDR3 length equals 15 residues. Germline CDR1 and CDR2: SGHRS and YFSETQ. The CDR3 sequence is CASSLDSGTMGGYTF. DNA of the CDR3: TGCGCCAGCAGCTTGGATTCGGGTACAATGGGTGGCTACACCTTC.

This rearrangement joins TRBV5-1 to TRBJ1-2; D is possibly TRBD1 (5 bases). V lost 4 bases to trimming and J lost 1 base, with 8 bases between them. CDR1 and CDR2 from the germline V gene are SGHRS and YFSETQ. This CDR3 is 13 amino acids long. The CDR3 nucleotides read TGCGCCAGCAGCAGCGACAGTAACTATGGCTACACCTTC. This encodes CASSSDSNYGYTF.

V usage is TRBV28 and J usage is TRBJ2-7; D is unresolved. The V and J ends lost 6 bases and 5 bases respectively, with 8 bases between them. Germline lookup yields CDR1 MDHEN and CDR2 SYDVKM. The CDR3 length is 11 residues. DNA of the CDR3: TGTGCCAGCAGAATGGGCCACGAGCAGTACTTC. It translates to CASRMGHEQYF.

CDR3 nucleotide sequence: TGCGCCAGCAGCCAAGACTCAGGGACCCAGTACTTC. Translated, it gives CASSQDSGTQYF. The chain is built from TRBV4-3 and TRBJ2-5, with D unclear. CDR3 length equals 12 residues. V gave up 0 bases and J gave up 7 bases, with 6 bases separating them. Germline V gene sequence: CDR1 LGHNA, CDR2 YSLEER.

V is TRBV27 and J is TRBJ1-1; D is unresolved. Trimming left V 3 bases short and J 10 bases short, with 15 bases between. The CDR3 runs 13 residues. CDR1 is MNHEY, CDR2 SMNVEV, per germline (reference sequence). The CDR3 DNA sequence: TGTGCCAGCAGTTTTATTATGGGGAGTAGAGCTTTCTTT. It specifies CASSFIMGSRAFF.

The J gene is TRBJ2-3, the V gene TRBV6-6; 7 positions agree with TRBD2. CDR1 MNHNY and CDR2 SVGAGI come from the germline V gene (reference sequence). This CDR3 contains 14 residues. Trimming took 8 bases from V and 0 from J; bases not matched to a gene: 5. Written as DNA, the CDR3 is TGTGCCAGCCGAACTAGCGTCAGCACAGATACGCAGTATTTT. Protein: CASRTSVSTDTQYF.

Comments on this clone: Other DNA sequences of this sample code for an identical CDR3. This chain connects TRBV5-1 to TRBJ2-5; D perhaps matches TRBD1 (5 bases). Germline assignment: CDR1 SGHRS and CDR2 YFSETQ. CDR3 size: 15 residues. V lost 0 bases, J lost 2 bases, and 11 bases lay in between. The CDR3 bases are TGCGCCAGCAGCTTGGGGGCAGGGCCTCAAGAGACCCAGTACTTC. Translated, it gives CASSLGAGPQETQYF.

The rearrangement joins TRBV2 to TRBJ1-4; D is possibly TRBD1 (5 bases). This CDR3 has 14 amino acids. Germline CDR1 SNHLY, CDR2 FYNNEI. Trimming took 5 bases from V and 6 from J, leaving 13 bases between them. The CDR3 DNA follows: TGTGCCAGCAGTCTCGGCAGGGTGGATGAAAAACTGTTTTTT. It encodes CASSLGRVDEKLFF. The full variable domain, completed using reference TRBV2 and TRBJ1-4, is EPEVTQTPSHQVTQMGQEVILRCVPISNHLYFYWYRQILGQKVEFLVSFYNNEISEKSEIFDDQFSVERPDGSNFTLKIRSTKLEDSAMYFCASSLGRVDEKLFFGSGTQLSVL.

The CDR3 DNA follows: TGTGCCAGCAGCGGAACAGGGGGCAACATGAACACTGAAGCTTTCTTT. The encoded protein is CASSGTGGNMNTEAFF. V is TRBV7-8 and J is TRBJ1-1; 9 nucleotides align to TRBD1. Germline V gives CDR1 SGHVS, CDR2 FQNEAQ. The junction had 7 bases not matched to a gene; V was cut back by 5 bases and J by 0 bases. The CDR3 consists of 16 residues.

This clone was seen a handful of times. This chain joins TRBV2 and TRBJ1-5; D may be TRBD1 (6 bases). This CDR3 spans 15 amino acids. CDR1 and CDR2 from the germline V gene are SNHLY and FYNNEI. Trimming stripped 6 bases from V and 2 bases from J, with 14 bases between. The CDR3: CASRGTGSGNQPQHF. Written as DNA, the CDR3 is TGTGCCAGCAGGGGCACAGGGAGTGGCAATCAGCCCCAGCATTTT.

The table lists this clone with a count of one. CDR3: CASSKGGVADTSYNEQFF. The CDR3 nucleotides are TGTGCCAGCAGCAAAGGGGGAGTAGCGGACACCTCCTACAATGAGCAGTTCTTC. The chain joins TRBV21-1 to TRBJ2-1; TRBD2, as called in the table, went unchecked against the DNA. TRBV21-1 is a documented pseudogene. The CDR3 is 18 residues long.

J is TRBJ2-2 and V is TRBV7-9; 7 nucleotides agree with TRBD2. Germline trimming cut 11 bases from V and 0 bases from J; bases unmatched to any gene: 9. This CDR3 contains 15 residues. Germline CDR1 and CDR2: SEHNR and FQNEAQ (reference sequence). The CDR3 DNA reads TGTGCCGCTAGCGGCCGCGCTTCGAACACCGGGGAGCTGTTTTTT. It encodes CAASGRASNTGELFF. Together with reference TRBV7-9 and TRBJ2-2, the CDR3 gives the full variable domain: DTGVSQNPRHKITKRGQNVTFRCDPISEHNRLYWYRQTLGQGPEFLTYFQNEAQLEKSRLLSDRFSAERPKGSFSTLEIQRTEQGDSAMYLCAASGRASNTGELFFGEGSRLTVL.

In its sample, this clone was seen a few times. The chain couples TRBV15 to TRBJ1-4; D remains unclear. V lost 7 bases to trimming and J lost 0 bases, with 12 bases between them. This CDR3 has 15 amino acids. The germline V gene encodes CDR1 LNHNV and CDR2 YYDKDF (reference sequence). The CDR3 spells CATNYEVTTNEKLFF. The CDR3 nucleotides read TGTGCCACCAACTACGAGGTTACAACTAATGAAAAACTGTTTTTT.

The chain uses TRBV5-1 and TRBJ1-3, with D hard to call. Deletions cut 0 bases from V and 2 bases from J, with 9 bases between. The CDR3 has 15 amino acids. The germline V gene encodes CDR1 SGHRS and CDR2 YFSETQ. CDR3 nucleotides: TGCGCCAGCAGCTTGGGTCAGATAACTGGAAACACCATATATTTT. Translated: CASSLGQITGNTIYF.

The rearrangement links TRBV10-3 to TRBJ1-2; 7 positions match TRBD1. After removal of 4 bases from V and 7 bases from J, the junction contained 9 bases not matched to a gene. The length of the CDR3 is 14 residues. The germline CDR1 and CDR2 sequences are ENHRY and SYGVKD. The CDR3 nucleotides read TGTGCCATCAGTGGAATTGAGGGGGCAGGTGGCTACACCTTC. Translation gives CAISGIEGAGGYTF.

This clone came up a few times. V and J are TRBV5-4 and TRBJ1-2; no reliable D call. The ends were cut back, 4 bases at V and 3 bases at J, with 13 bases in the middle. CDR3 length equals 14 residues. Germline V gene data show CDR1 as SGHNT and CDR2 as YYREEE (reference sequence). The CDR3 reads CASSREADDYGYTF. DNA for the CDR3: TGTGCCAGCAGCCGAGAAGCGGATGACTATGGCTACACCTTC. The whole variable domain, remainder taken from reference TRBV5-4 and TRBJ1-2, is ETGVTQSPTHLIKTRGQQVTLRCSSQSGHNTVSWYQQALGQGPQFIFQYYREEENGRGNFPPRFSGLQFPNYSSELNVNALELDDSALYLCASSREADDYGYTFGSGTRLTVV.

A few counts support this clone. The rearrangement joins TRBV28 to TRBJ1-3; a possible D gene is TRBD1 (5 bases). CDR1 is MDHEN, CDR2 SYDVKM, per germline. The V and J ends lost 4 bases and 8 bases respectively, with 6 bases between them. CDR3 length equals 11 residues. The CDR3 DNA reads as TGTGCCAGCAGTTGGGGGGACACCATATATTTT. Translation gives CASSWGDTIYF.